The 5 T cell receptor beta chains below all came from one sample that was sequenced in a study of cytomegalovirus exposure and HLA in healthy donors. In the PCR, 60 Vbeta and 13 Jbeta primers were used. TCRdb's table, derived via immunoSEQ multiplex PCR, lists solely in-frame clones and lacks some. The table records over 110,000 clones, approximately 83% of them present only once. The sequenced sample consisted of PBMCs. These receptors came from a male donor in good health and CMV-seronegative.

V gene TRBV6-1 combines with J gene TRBJ1-5; D not certain. CDR1 is MNHNS and CDR2 is SASEGT in the germline V gene. Trimming left V 0 bases short and J 2 bases short, with 11 bases between. The CDR3 has 16 residues. This chain's CDR3 is CASSEARRGGNQPQHF. In DNA form, the CDR3 reads TGTGCCAGCAGTGAAGCGAGGCGAGGAGGCAATCAGCCCCAGCATTTT.

V gene TRBV19 combines with J gene TRBJ1-6; 10 nucleotides align to TRBD1. This CDR3 is 15 amino acids long. After removal of 6 bases from V and 10 bases from J, the junction contained 9 bases not matched to a gene. Germline values: CDR1 LNHDA, CDR2 SQIVND (reference sequence). The CDR3 is CASSLVGQGGSPLHF. The CDR3 DNA is TGTGCCAGTAGCCTCGTCGGACAGGGGGGATCACCCCTCCACTTT.

This chain links TRBV5-5 with TRBJ2-1, with 7 bases lining up with TRBD2. The junction had 9 bases not matched to a gene; V was cut back by 4 bases and J by 8 bases. Germline values: CDR1 SGHKS, CDR2 YYEKEE (reference sequence). The CDR3 covers 14 residues. The CDR3 sequence is CASSVQRGVDEQFF. Written as DNA, the CDR3 is TGTGCCAGCAGCGTCCAGCGGGGAGTTGATGAGCAGTTCTTC.

The chain employs TRBV7-9 and TRBJ1-1; D unresolved. Germline-derived CDR1 and CDR2 are SEHNR and FQNEAQ (reference sequence). The CDR3 spans 14 residues. V was shortened by 4 bases and J by 3 bases, with 12 bases between the two germline ends. The CDR3, as DNA: TGTGCCAGCAGCTCACTCACGCGGGACACTGAAGCTTTCTTT. Amino acids: CASSSLTRDTEAFF.

The chain employs TRBV6-1 and TRBJ1-2, with a possible D match to TRBD1 (6 bases). CDR1 MNHNS and CDR2 SASEGT come from the germline V gene. There are 19 residues in the CDR3. V was trimmed by 0 bases and J by 5 bases, leaving 25 bases between them. CDR3 amino acids: CASSEAPGATGRFQYGYTF. The CDR3 nucleotides are TGTGCCAGCAGTGAAGCCCCGGGTGCCACAGGGCGATTCCAGTATGGCTACACCTTC.